The 23 T cell receptor beta chains given below trace back to one sample, sequenced in a study of Ad26.COV2.S vaccination and SARS-CoV-2 variants. The treatment: around 19 received Ad26.COV2.S at low or high dose, single or two shots; 5 received placebo; per-sample allocation not given. Each sample was drawn 63 days after the first injection (of vaccine or placebo). Libraries were prepared by immunoSEQ multiplex PCR; TCRdb keeps only in-frame clonotypes and omits some of them. Of 440,000 or so clones listed, 80% to 90% are singletons. Sequencing used peripheral blood, obtained in a trial of Ad26.COV2.S vaccine versus placebo. The receptor source for this set is a person between 18 and 59 years old who received the Ad26.COV2.S COVID-19 vaccine or a placebo.

V and J are TRBV27 and TRBJ2-1; D gene unclear. V was shortened by 5 bases and J by 2 bases, with 10 bases between the two germline ends. Per germline, CDR1 MNHEY and CDR2 SMNVEV (reference sequence). This CDR3 contains 14 residues. CDR3 residues: CASSLRLTYNEQFF. The CDR3 DNA follows: TGTGCCAGCAGTCTCAGACTGACCTACAATGAGCAGTTCTTC.

The chain carries TRBV18 and TRBJ1-2; no clear D gene. The CDR3 is made up of 14 amino acids. CDR1 is KGHSH and CDR2 is LQKENI in the germline V gene. The ends were cut back, 4 bases at V and 8 bases at J, with 17 bases in the middle. CDR3 bases: TGTGCCAGCTCACGAGGTTCGGGAACGAAAGGCTACACCTTC. This sequence encodes CASSRGSGTKGYTF. Full variable domain (missing parts from reference TRBV18 and TRBJ1-2): NAGVMQNPRHLVRRRGQEARLRCSPMKGHSHVYWYRQLPEEGLKFMVYLQKENIIDESGMPKERFSAEFPKEGPSILRIQQVVRGDSAAYFCASSRGSGTKGYTFGSGTRLTVV.

The chain couples TRBV5-8 to TRBJ1-1, with 7 bases matching TRBD1. CDR1 is SGHTS and CDR2 is YDEGEE in the germline V gene. Trimming removed 3 bases from V and 4 bases from J; junction bases left unmatched: 9. There are 15 residues in the CDR3. The CDR3 here is CASSSPQTGSTEAFF. The CDR3 DNA is TGTGCCAGCAGCTCTCCCCAGACAGGGTCCACTGAAGCTTTCTTT.

This chain joins TRBV4-2 and TRBJ2-5, with unresolved D. The CDR3 contains 16 residues. V was pared by 0 bases and J by 1 base, with 12 bases between. Germline loops: CDR1 LGHNA, CDR2 YNFKEQ. CDR3 sequence reads: CASSQDRFTTQETQYF. Written as DNA, the CDR3 is TGTGCCAGCAGCCAAGATAGGTTCACAACCCAAGAGACCCAGTACTTC.

V usage is TRBV7-2 and J usage is TRBJ1-3, with D unresolved. Trimming took off 6 bases at V and 0 bases at J, with 6 bases between the two ends. The CDR3 extends over 13 amino acids. Per the germline V gene, CDR1 is SGHTA and CDR2 is FQGNSA. The chain's CDR3 is CASSTDSGNTIYF. CDR3 nucleotide sequence: TGTGCCAGCAGTACAGACTCTGGAAACACCATATATTTT.

The rearrangement joins TRBV2 to TRBJ2-7; D remains unclear. Germline lookup yields CDR1 SNHLY and CDR2 FYNNEI. V was trimmed by 4 bases and J by 6 bases, leaving 34 bases between them. The CDR3 contains 20 residues. The CDR3 region has the DNA TGTGCCAGCAGTGGATACGGCACTCTTCGCCCGTCTATCCGTGGTCCCGAGCAGTACTTC. Amino acid sequence: CASSGYGTLRPSIRGPEQYF.

The chain links TRBV27 to TRBJ2-3; D is unresolved. CDR1 is MNHEY and CDR2 is SMNVEV in the germline V gene (reference sequence). Deletions cut 4 bases from V and 2 bases from J, with 16 bases between. The CDR3 contains 16 residues. CDR3 amino acids: CASSSPYGTATDTQYF. The CDR3 nucleotides are TGTGCCAGCAGTTCCCCCTACGGCACTGCCACAGATACGCAGTATTTT.

The chain is built from TRBV9 and TRBJ1-1, with a possible D match to TRBD1 (6 bases). The germline V gene has CDR1 SGDLS and CDR2 YYNGEE. The length of the CDR3 is 13 residues. The V and J ends lost 4 bases and 5 bases respectively, with 12 bases between them. CDR3 coding DNA: TGTGCCAGCAGCAGCCCAGGGGAGACTGAAGCTTTCTTT. It encodes CASSSPGETEAFF.

The chain couples TRBV19 to TRBJ1-5; unclear D gene. V was shortened by 3 bases and J by 7 bases, with 7 bases between the two germline ends. From germline, CDR1 is LNHDA and CDR2 SQIVND (reference sequence). The length of the CDR3 is 12 residues. In DNA form, the CDR3 reads TGTGCCAGTAGTATCGACGAGCAGCCCCAGCATTTT. Translation: CASSIDEQPQHF.

V gene TRBV6-5 combines with J gene TRBJ1-5; a weak D match, TRBD1 (5 bases). The germline CDR1 and CDR2 sequences are MNHEY and SVGAGI. The CDR3 runs 16 residues. V was cut by 4 bases and J by 7 bases, with 20 bases left in between. The CDR3 bases are TGTGCCAGCAGTTCCGGGGCCGCGCCGCCGGAGCAGCCCCAGCATTTT. This sequence encodes CASSSGAAPPEQPQHF.

The chain couples TRBV5-1 to TRBJ2-7, with no clear D. Trimming shortened V by 3 bases and J by 10 bases, and 11 bases separated the two germline ends. Germline assignment: CDR1 SGHRS and CDR2 YFSETQ. The CDR3 covers 11 residues. This CDR3 is CASSSEHRQYF. In DNA, the CDR3 is TGCGCCAGCAGCTCCGAACATCGCCAGTACTTC.

The chain links TRBV19 to TRBJ2-5; D could derive from TRBD1 or TRBD2 (5 bases each). The germline gives CDR1 LNHDA, CDR2 SQIVND (reference sequence). Trimming pared 8 bases from V and 4 bases from J, leaving 11 bases between. The CDR3 loop spans 12 amino acids. This CDR3 reads CASGFGGETQYF. The CDR3 DNA reads as TGTGCCAGTGGTTTTGGGGGAGAGACCCAGTACTTC.

The genes are TRBV23-1 and TRBJ1-4; tentative D call: TRBD1 (5 bases). TRBV23-1 qualifies as an ORF whose function is uncertain. The V gene lost 3 bases and the J gene lost 5 bases, with 16 bases spanning the gap. This CDR3 spans 16 amino acids. In DNA, the CDR3 is TGCGCCAGCAGTCACCCGCGGGGGATCAAAAATGAAAAACTGTTTTTT. It encodes CASSHPRGIKNEKLFF.

This clone was found once. This chain joins TRBV28 and TRBJ2-3, with TRBD2 matching 11 bases. Trimming took 5 bases from V and 2 from J; bases not matched to a gene: 6. Germline lookup yields CDR1 MDHEN and CDR2 SYDVKM. This CDR3 contains 16 residues. The CDR3 DNA follows: TGTGCCAGCAGTATCGGACTAGCGGGTCACACAGATACGCAGTATTTT. This translates into CASSIGLAGHTDTQYF.

For this clone: Different DNA sequences within this sample yield the same CDR3. The J gene is TRBJ1-1, the V gene TRBV18; D is undetermined. V lost 2 bases and J 2 bases, leaving 6 bases between the germline ends. Germline V gene sequence: CDR1 KGHSH, CDR2 LQKENI. The CDR3 loop spans 13 amino acids. The CDR3 bases are TGTGCCAGCTCACCAGGGCCAAACACTGAAGCTTTCTTT. Protein: CASSPGPNTEAFF.

This chain links TRBV20-1 with TRBJ2-1; 9 bases are a match to TRBD2. Germline CDR1 and CDR2: DFQATT and SNEGSKA (reference sequence). The CDR3 extends over 16 amino acids. After removal of 3 bases from V and 4 bases from J, the junction contained 10 bases not matched to a gene. The CDR3 DNA sequence: TGCAGTGCTAGTTGGGCCGGACTAGCGCTTTACAATGAGCAGTTCTTC. Its translation: CSASWAGLALYNEQFF.

The chain combines TRBV30 with TRBJ1-5; 7 bases line up with TRBD1. The CDR3 totals 14 residues. V shed 1 base and J 5 bases; nucleotides not matched to a gene: 5. Germline assignment: CDR1 GTSNPN and CDR2 SVGIG (reference sequence). The CDR3: CAWSATGWDQPQHF. In DNA, the CDR3 is TGTGCCTGGAGTGCGACAGGGTGGGATCAGCCCCAGCATTTT.

The chain uses TRBV6-6 and TRBJ2-7, with 13 bases aligning to TRBD2. V lost 5 bases and J lost 3; bases outside the gene matches: 13. In germline, CDR1 is MNHNY, CDR2 SVGAGI (reference sequence). This CDR3 comprises 18 residues. CDR3 bases: TGTGCCAGCAGTCCCCGGGGACTAGCGGGATTACTGAGCTACGAGCAGTACTTC. Amino acids: CASSPRGLAGLLSYEQYF.

The rearrangement links TRBV9 to TRBJ1-2, with D tentatively TRBD1 (6 bases). The CDR3 has 15 residues. Per germline, CDR1 SGDLS and CDR2 YYNGEE. With 3 bases removed from V and 5 bases from J, the gap between germline ends came to 17 bases. CDR3 nucleotides: TGTGCCAGCAGCGCCACACTTCCAGGGGATTATGGCTACACCTTC. This translates into CASSATLPGDYGYTF. The full variable domain, completed using reference TRBV9 and TRBJ1-2, is DSGVTQTPKHLITATGQRVTLRCSPRSGDLSVYWYQQSLDQGLQFLIQYYNGEERAKGNILERFSAQQFPDLHSELNLSSLELGDSALYFCASSATLPGDYGYTFGSGTRLTVV.

The table lists this clone with a few counts. The CDR3 here is CASSIRGQGYEQYF. CDR3 nucleotides: TGTGCCAGTAGTATAAGGGGACAGGGCTACGAGCAGTACTTC. The J gene is TRBJ2-7, the V gene TRBV19; 9 positions match TRBD1. Trimming removed 2 bases from V and 3 bases from J; junction bases left unmatched: 2. Germline loops: CDR1 LNHDA, CDR2 SQIVND (reference sequence). The CDR3 has 14 residues.

This clone was found once. The chain recombines TRBV11-1 with TRBJ2-1, with 14 bases lining up with TRBD2. Looked up from germline, CDR1 is SGHAT and CDR2 is FQDESV (reference sequence). This CDR3 has 16 residues. V was clipped by 3 bases and J by 9 bases; unmatched bases: 7. CDR3 nucleotide sequence: TGTGCCAGCAGCTTGGGACTAGCGGGAGTTATAGGTGAGCAGTTCTTC. Translation: CASSLGLAGVIGEQFF. The full variable domain, completed using reference TRBV11-1 and TRBJ2-1, is EAEVAQSPRYKITEKSQAVAFWCDPISGHATLYWYRQILGQGPELLVQFQDESVVDDSQLPKDRFSAERLKGVDSTLKIQPAELGDSAMYLCASSLGLAGVIGEQFFGPGTRLTVL.

This chain joins TRBV27 and TRBJ2-1, with 9 bases lining up with TRBD2. V gave up 5 bases and J gave up 7 bases; unmatched junction bases: 9. The germline gives CDR1 MNHEY, CDR2 SMNVEV (reference sequence). CDR3 length: 15 residues. The CDR3 DNA reads TGTGCCAGCAGTCCCCTAGCGGGGAATATGAATGAGCAGTTCTTC. This translates into CASSPLAGNMNEQFF.

V gene TRBV3-1 (or the pseudogene TRBV3-2) combines with J gene TRBJ2-7; 7 positions agree with TRBD2. Germline CDR1 LGHDT, CDR2 YNNKEL (reference sequence). V gave up 4 bases and J gave up 4 bases; unmatched junction bases: 7. This CDR3 has 14 amino acids. Here the CDR3 reads CASSPRERLYEQYF. DNA of the CDR3: TGTGCCAGCAGCCCGCGGGAGCGTTTATACGAGCAGTACTTC.